Each of the 32 T cell receptor beta chains below was sequenced from the same sample in a study of blood T cell repertoires in COVID-19. Only in-frame clones appear in the TCRdb table, and some are missing; sequencing was by immunoSEQ multiplex PCR. The sample lists about 340,000 clones, about 86% occurring once. The sequencing input was peripheral blood. The receptors were sampled from a young man with active or convalescent COVID-19.

In this sample, this clone turned up a few times. This chain connects TRBV5-4 to TRBJ2-7; tentative D call: TRBD1 (5 bases). Per the germline V gene, CDR1 is SGHNT and CDR2 is YYREEE (reference sequence). Deletions cut 0 bases from V and 4 bases from J, with 8 bases between. The length of the CDR3 is 13 residues. CDR3 amino acids: CASSLGGGYEQYF. The CDR3 DNA reads TGTGCCAGCAGCTTGGGGGGCGGATACGAGCAGTACTTC. The variable domain in full, completed from reference TRBV5-4 and TRBJ2-7, reads ETGVTQSPTHLIKTRGQQVTLRCSSQSGHNTVSWYQQALGQGPQFIFQYYREEENGRGNFPPRFSGLQFPNYSSELNVNALELDDSALYLCASSLGGGYEQYFGPGTRLTVT.

J is TRBJ2-3 and V is TRBV6-6; 13 positions agree with TRBD2. CDR1 is MNHNY, CDR2 SVGAGI, per germline (reference sequence). The CDR3 loop spans 16 amino acids. With 6 bases clipped from V and 7 bases from J, the junction kept 10 bases outside the gene matches. CDR3 loop: CASSHGLAGALNTQYF. CDR3 sequence (DNA): TGTGCCAGCAGCCACGGACTAGCGGGGGCCCTGAATACGCAGTATTTT.

The chain has TRBV5-8 and TRBJ1-5; D is ambiguous. The CDR3 loop spans 13 amino acids. V lost 0 bases to trimming and J lost 4 bases, with 5 bases between them. The germline V gene has CDR1 SGHTS and CDR2 YDEGEE. Here the CDR3 DNA reads TGTGCCAGCAGCTTGGGGCCAAATCAGCCCCAGCATTTT. This sequence encodes CASSLGPNQPQHF.

The rearrangement joins TRBV6-2 or TRBV6-3 to TRBJ2-1; 10 nucleotides match TRBD2. With 5 bases clipped from V and 7 bases from J, the junction kept 8 bases outside the gene matches. The CDR3 has 15 amino acids. Germline-derived CDR1 and CDR2 are MNHEY and SVGEGT. CDR3 residues: CASSGPGLAFNEQFF. Here the CDR3 DNA reads TGTGCCAGCAGTGGGCCGGGACTAGCGTTTAATGAGCAGTTCTTC.

V usage is TRBV5-1 and J usage is TRBJ1-5, with D perhaps TRBD1 (6 bases). Germline V gives CDR1 SGHRS, CDR2 YFSETQ. V shed 4 bases and J shed 3 bases, with 14 bases lying between them. The length of the CDR3 is 15 residues. For the CDR3, the DNA is TGCGCCAGCAGCGCTGCGGGGGGCCTCAATCAGCCCCAGCATTTT. This gives the protein CASSAAGGLNQPQHF.

This CDR3 is CASSTDNEQFF. Written as DNA, the CDR3 is TGTGCCAGCAGCACAGACAATGAGCAGTTCTTC. The chain combines TRBV11-3 with TRBJ2-1; D gene unclear. The CDR3 is 11 residues long. In germline, CDR1 is SGHNT, CDR2 YENEEA. V shed 5 bases and J shed 5 bases, with 4 bases lying between them.

This clone was detected a few times. V usage is TRBV5-4 and J usage is TRBJ2-7; 11 nucleotides agree with TRBD2. In germline, CDR1 is SGHNT, CDR2 YYREEE (reference sequence). This CDR3 is built from 15 residues. With V trimmed by 3 bases and J by 4 bases, 6 bases remained unmatched. This CDR3 reads CASSSIAGGKYEQYF. The CDR3 region has the DNA TGTGCCAGCAGCTCTATAGCGGGAGGGAAATACGAGCAGTACTTC.

The chain employs TRBV5-1 and TRBJ1-1, with a possible D match to TRBD1 (5 bases). Trimming left V 1 base short and J 0 bases short, with 13 bases between. CDR3 length: 16 residues. CDR1 is SGHRS and CDR2 is YFSETQ in the germline V gene. The CDR3 bases are TGCGCCAGCAGCTTGAAAACAGGAGATATGAACACTGAAGCTTTCTTT. It translates to CASSLKTGDMNTEAFF.

In DNA, the CDR3 is TGTGCCTGGAACCAGCGGGAGACGGATGAGCAGTTCTTC. Translating it yields CAWNQRETDEQFF. The gene calls are TRBV30 and TRBJ2-1; 8 bases fit TRBD2. The length of the CDR3 is 13 residues. CDR1 GTSNPN and CDR2 SVGIG come from the germline V gene (reference sequence). Trimming cost V 4 bases and J 8 bases; bases outside gene matches: 7.

This chain joins TRBV3-1 (or the pseudogene TRBV3-2) and TRBJ1-2; 8 nucleotides align to TRBD1. This CDR3 spans 13 amino acids. Trimming removed 6 bases from V and 9 bases from J; junction bases left unmatched: 9. Per germline, CDR1 LGHDT and CDR2 YNNKEL (reference sequence). The DNA of the CDR3 is TGTGCCAGCAGACCGACAGGGGAGTTTCGCTACACCTTC. Translating it yields CASRPTGEFRYTF.

The CDR3: CASSSGLAAFTDTQYF. DNA of the CDR3: TGTGCCAGCAGTTCAGGACTAGCGGCCTTCACAGATACGCAGTATTTT. The V and J genes are TRBV6-2 or TRBV6-3 and TRBJ2-3; 10 bases line up with TRBD2. CDR1 and CDR2 (germline): MNHEY, SVGEGT. The CDR3 extends over 16 amino acids. Germline trimming cut 4 bases from V and 2 bases from J; bases unmatched to any gene: 6.

This clone turned up a few times. V usage is TRBV7-9 and J usage is TRBJ2-3; TRBD1 matches at 8 bases. Germline assignment: CDR1 SEHNR and CDR2 FQNEAQ (reference sequence). This CDR3 is built from 16 residues. The ends lost 1 base at V and 0 bases at J; junction bases unmatched: 3. This chain's CDR3 is CASSLGRGLSTDTQYF. Here the CDR3 DNA reads TGTGCCAGCAGCTTAGGCAGGGGGCTTAGCACAGATACGCAGTATTTT.

This clone turned up a few times. The rearrangement links TRBV28 to TRBJ1-6; tentative D call: TRBD1 (5 bases). The CDR3 extends over 14 amino acids. Trimming removed 1 base from V and 9 bases from J, with 10 bases in between. Germline CDR1 MDHEN, CDR2 SYDVKM. The CDR3 bases are TGTGCCAGCAGTTTATCACCGGGGGGTTCACCCCTCCACTTT. This codes for CASSLSPGGSPLHF.

The V call is TRBV30, the J call TRBJ1-4, with a possible D match to TRBD1 (5 bases). The CDR3 runs to 17 residues. V lost 7 bases and J lost 0, with 21 bases in between. Germline V gene lookup returns CDR1 GTSNPN and CDR2 SVGIG (reference sequence). The CDR3 DNA follows: TGTGCCTCGCGGTGGGATTCGGGGACTTCAACTAATGAAAAACTGTTTTTT. The encoded protein is CASRWDSGTSTNEKLFF.

This clone has only one observation. The chain has TRBV27 and TRBJ2-1; TRBD2 matches at 12 bases. Germline CDR1 reads MNHEY; CDR2 reads SMNVEV (reference sequence). The CDR3 runs to 15 residues. J lost 4 bases, V lost 7 bases, and 5 bases had no gene match. Here the CDR3 DNA reads TGTGCCAGCACCTTGACTAGCGGGGGTTACAATGAGCAGTTCTTC. It yields the protein CASTLTSGGYNEQFF.

The chain is built from TRBV4-2 and TRBJ2-3; 12 positions match TRBD2. J lost 7 bases, V lost 1 base, and 9 bases had no gene match. CDR3 length equals 17 residues. Germline lookup yields CDR1 LGHNA and CDR2 YNFKEQ. The CDR3 region has the DNA TGTGCCAGCAGCCAAGGGGGGACTAGCGGGCAAGCCCATACGCAGTATTTT. Translation: CASSQGGTSGQAHTQYF.

The V call is TRBV18, the J call TRBJ1-1, with 9 bases fitting TRBD1. V lost 3 bases and J lost 0; bases outside the gene matches: 2. The CDR3 loop spans 15 amino acids. Germline CDR1 is KGHSH and CDR2 is LQKENI. The CDR3: CASSPRTGVNTEAFF. The CDR3 nucleotides read TGTGCCAGCTCACCCAGGACAGGGGTGAACACTGAAGCTTTCTTT.

This chain connects TRBV7-3 to TRBJ2-3; TRBD1 matches at 9 bases. Per the germline V gene, CDR1 is SGHTA and CDR2 is FQGTGA. Trimming cost V 1 base and J 2 bases; bases outside gene matches: 7. CDR3 size: 17 residues. The CDR3 sequence: CASSLIGQGPYTDTQYF. The CDR3 DNA sequence: TGTGCCAGCAGCTTAATCGGACAGGGGCCTTACACAGATACGCAGTATTTT. The whole variable domain, filled in from reference TRBV7-3 and TRBJ2-3, reads GAGVSQTPSNKVTEKGKYVELRCDPISGHTALYWYRQSLGQGPEFLIYFQGTGAADDSGLPNDRFFAVRPEGSVSTLKIQRTERGDSAVYLCASSLIGQGPYTDTQYFGPGTRLTVL.

The chain uses TRBV19 and TRBJ1-5; 9 bases match TRBD1. Germline assignment: CDR1 LNHDA and CDR2 SQIVND (reference sequence). The V and J ends lost 6 bases and 7 bases, in that order; junction bases with no gene match: 7. The length of the CDR3 is 14 residues. CDR3 amino acids: CASRTQGAGQPQHF. Here the CDR3 DNA reads TGTGCCAGTAGAACACAGGGGGCGGGACAGCCCCAGCATTTT.

The rearrangement joins TRBV28 to TRBJ2-1; maybe TRBD2 (6 bases). Germline values: CDR1 MDHEN, CDR2 SYDVKM. The CDR3 loop spans 15 amino acids. V lost 6 bases to trimming and J lost 6 bases, with 18 bases between them. CDR3 bases: TGTGCCAGCAGCCCCGGGCGGGACGCAGGCAATGAGCAGTTCTTC. Amino acids: CASSPGRDAGNEQFF.

The rearrangement joins TRBV6-2 or TRBV6-3 to TRBJ1-5, with D unresolved. Looked up from germline, CDR1 is MNHEY and CDR2 is SVGEGT. CDR3 length equals 14 residues. V was trimmed by 4 bases and J by 6 bases, leaving 13 bases between them. The CDR3 coding sequence is TGTGCCAGCAGTTTTAACACCGAGGGTCAGCCCCAGCATTTT. It translates to CASSFNTEGQPQHF.

The CDR3 loop is CASSASGANEKLFF. CDR3 DNA sequence: TGTGCCAGCAGCGCCTCCGGGGCTAATGAAAAACTGTTTTTT. The chain employs TRBV9 and TRBJ1-4; D gene ambiguous. CDR1 and CDR2 (germline): SGDLS, YYNGEE. The CDR3 covers 14 residues. V dropped 3 bases and J dropped 3 bases, with 9 bases sitting between them.

The V and J genes are TRBV11-2 and TRBJ1-3; a weak D match, TRBD1 (5 bases). The CDR3 has 19 residues. Trimming took 3 bases from V and 0 from J, leaving 21 bases between them. The germline V gene has CDR1 SGHAT and CDR2 FQNNGV. This CDR3 reads CASSFMGGRGPSSGNTIYF. The CDR3 DNA sequence: TGTGCCAGCAGCTTTATGGGGGGGAGGGGCCCCAGCTCTGGAAACACCATATATTTT.

The chain recombines TRBV9 with TRBJ1-3; D is uncertain. V shed 3 bases and J shed 4 bases, with 23 bases lying between them. The length of the CDR3 is 18 residues. The germline V gene encodes CDR1 SGDLS and CDR2 YYNGEE. This chain's CDR3 is CASSATFLPETGGNTIYF. The CDR3 nucleotides are TGTGCCAGCAGCGCAACCTTTCTCCCCGAAACGGGAGGAAACACCATATATTTT.

The chain recombines TRBV16 with TRBJ1-1; D is perhaps TRBD1 (5 bases). Germline V lookup: CDR1 KGHSY, CDR2 FQNENV. The CDR3 consists of 15 residues. Trimming took 0 bases from V and 5 from J, leaving 13 bases between them. CDR3 DNA sequence: TGTGCCAGCAGCCAATCGCCCAGGGTCAAGACTGAAGCTTTCTTT. Translating gives CASSQSPRVKTEAFF.

The chain combines TRBV7-9 with TRBJ2-7; 10 positions match TRBD2. This CDR3 is 15 amino acids long. J gave up 0 bases and V 5 bases, and 4 bases lay outside the gene matches. CDR1 SEHNR and CDR2 FQNEAQ come from the germline V gene (reference sequence). CDR3 bases: TGTGCCAGCAGCCCCGGGACTAGCGTCTCCTACGAGCAGTACTTC. Amino acids: CASSPGTSVSYEQYF.

This clone was seen just once. The J gene is TRBJ2-7, the V gene TRBV5-1; 11 bases map to TRBD2. V lost 0 bases, J lost 4 bases, and 3 bases stayed unmatched. The CDR3 loop spans 15 amino acids. Germline V gene lookup returns CDR1 SGHRS and CDR2 YFSETQ. CDR3 in DNA: TGCGCCAGCAGCTTGGAGTCTAGCGGGAGGTACGAGCAGTACTTC. Translating gives CASSLESSGRYEQYF.

The chain recombines TRBV28 with TRBJ1-2, with TRBD1 matching over 9 bases. With V trimmed by 7 bases and J by 4 bases, 7 bases remained unmatched. The germline CDR1 and CDR2 sequences are MDHEN and SYDVKM. CDR3 size: 14 residues. CDR3 sequence: CASIWGQGGYGYTF. The CDR3 DNA is TGTGCCAGCATATGGGGACAGGGAGGCTATGGCTACACCTTC.

The chain couples TRBV6-5 to TRBJ1-4; D uncertain. The V gene lost 10 bases and the J gene lost 3 bases, with 9 bases spanning the gap. The CDR3 runs to 12 residues. CDR1 is MNHEY and CDR2 is SVGAGI in the germline V gene. This CDR3 is CATRAANEKLFF. In DNA, the CDR3 is TGTGCCACGAGGGCTGCTAATGAAAAACTGTTTTTT.

The chain combines TRBV5-1 with TRBJ1-4; possible D gene TRBD1, 6 bases. Trimming removed 5 bases from V and 0 bases from J, with 11 bases in between. Germline V gene sequence: CDR1 SGHRS, CDR2 YFSETQ. The CDR3 sequence is 15 residues long. CDR3 protein: CASRSTGTTNEKLFF. The CDR3 DNA is TGCGCCAGCAGGTCTACAGGGACAACTAATGAAAAACTGTTTTTT.

The V call is TRBV6-2 or TRBV6-3, the J call TRBJ1-3; D is uncertain. The V gene's germline CDR1 is MNHEY and CDR2 SVGEGT. This CDR3 contains 16 residues. V lost 5 bases and J lost 4, with 18 bases in between. CDR3 in amino acids: CASSAITGFRGNTIYF. In DNA, the CDR3 is TGTGCCAGCAGTGCCATAACGGGATTTCGAGGAAACACCATATATTTT.

Only a few counts were recorded for this clone. This chain joins TRBV5-4 and TRBJ2-2; TRBD2 agrees at 10 bases. CDR1 SGHNT and CDR2 YYREEE come from the germline V gene (reference sequence). The CDR3 sequence is 16 residues long. J was trimmed by 5 bases and V by 2 bases; bases with no gene match: 6. CDR3 nucleotide sequence: TGTGCCAGCAGCTTTTCAGCGGGGGGGCGTACCGGGGAGCTGTTTTTT. This encodes CASSFSAGGRTGELFF. Full variable domain (outside the CDR3, taken from reference TRBV5-4 and TRBJ2-2): ETGVTQSPTHLIKTRGQQVTLRCSSQSGHNTVSWYQQALGQGPQFIFQYYREEENGRGNFPPRFSGLQFPNYSSELNVNALELDDSALYLCASSFSAGGRTGELFFGEGSRLTVL.